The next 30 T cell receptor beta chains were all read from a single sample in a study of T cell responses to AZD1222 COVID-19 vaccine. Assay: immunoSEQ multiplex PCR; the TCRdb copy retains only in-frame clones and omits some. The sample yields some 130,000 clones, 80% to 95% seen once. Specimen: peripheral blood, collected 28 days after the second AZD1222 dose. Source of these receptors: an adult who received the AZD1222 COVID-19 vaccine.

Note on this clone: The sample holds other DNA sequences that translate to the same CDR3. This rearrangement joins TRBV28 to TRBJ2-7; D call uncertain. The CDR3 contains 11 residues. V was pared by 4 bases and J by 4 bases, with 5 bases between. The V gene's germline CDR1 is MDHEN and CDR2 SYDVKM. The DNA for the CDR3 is TGTGCCAGCAGTTCGCCTTACGAGCAGTACTTC. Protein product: CASSSPYEQYF.

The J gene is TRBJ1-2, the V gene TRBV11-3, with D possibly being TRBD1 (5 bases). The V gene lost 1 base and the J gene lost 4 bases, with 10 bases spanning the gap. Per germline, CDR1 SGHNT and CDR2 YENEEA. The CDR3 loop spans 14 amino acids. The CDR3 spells CASSLGGNGYGYTF. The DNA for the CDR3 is TGTGCCAGCAGCTTAGGGGGCAATGGCTATGGCTACACCTTC.

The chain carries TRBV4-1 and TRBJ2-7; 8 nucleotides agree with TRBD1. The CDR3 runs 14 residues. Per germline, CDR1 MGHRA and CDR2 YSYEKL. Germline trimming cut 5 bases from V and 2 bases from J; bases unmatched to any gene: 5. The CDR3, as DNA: TGCGCCAGCAGCGGCGGGACAGGACCCTACGAGCAGTACTTC. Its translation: CASSGGTGPYEQYF.

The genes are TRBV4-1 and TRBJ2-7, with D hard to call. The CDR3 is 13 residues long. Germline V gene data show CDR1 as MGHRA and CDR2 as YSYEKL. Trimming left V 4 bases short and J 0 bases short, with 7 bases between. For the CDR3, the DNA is TGCGCCAGCAGCCGGACCGACTCCTACGAGCAGTACTTC. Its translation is CASSRTDSYEQYF.

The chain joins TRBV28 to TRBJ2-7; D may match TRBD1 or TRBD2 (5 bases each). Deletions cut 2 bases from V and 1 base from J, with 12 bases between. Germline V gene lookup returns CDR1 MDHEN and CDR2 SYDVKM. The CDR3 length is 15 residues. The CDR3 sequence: CASSLPGTLSYEQYF. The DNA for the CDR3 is TGTGCCAGCAGTTTACCAGGGACCCTATCCTACGAGCAGTACTTC.

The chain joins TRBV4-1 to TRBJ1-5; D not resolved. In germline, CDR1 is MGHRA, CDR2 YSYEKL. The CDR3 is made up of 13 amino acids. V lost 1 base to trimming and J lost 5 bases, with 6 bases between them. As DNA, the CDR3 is TGCGCCAGCAGCCAAGCGAGGGATCAGCCCCAGCATTTT. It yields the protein CASSQARDQPQHF.

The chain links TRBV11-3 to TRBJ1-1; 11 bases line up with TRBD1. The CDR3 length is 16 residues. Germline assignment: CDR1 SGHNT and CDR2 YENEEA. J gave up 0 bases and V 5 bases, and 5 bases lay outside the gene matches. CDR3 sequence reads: CASSARTGGLNTEAFF. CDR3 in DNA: TGTGCCAGCAGCGCGCGGACAGGGGGCCTGAACACTGAAGCTTTCTTT. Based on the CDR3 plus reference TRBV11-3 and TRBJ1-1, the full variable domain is EAGVVQSPRYKIIEKKQPVAFWCNPISGHNTLYWYLQNLGQGPELLIRYENEEAVDDSQLPKDRFSAERLKGVDSTLKIQPAELGDSAVYLCASSARTGGLNTEAFFGQGTRLTVV.

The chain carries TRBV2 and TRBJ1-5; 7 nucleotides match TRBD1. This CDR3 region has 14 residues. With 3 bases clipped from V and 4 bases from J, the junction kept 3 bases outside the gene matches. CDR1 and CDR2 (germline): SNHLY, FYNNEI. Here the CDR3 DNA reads TGTGCCAGCAGTGACAGGGGGGCGAATCAGCCCCAGCATTTT. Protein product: CASSDRGANQPQHF.

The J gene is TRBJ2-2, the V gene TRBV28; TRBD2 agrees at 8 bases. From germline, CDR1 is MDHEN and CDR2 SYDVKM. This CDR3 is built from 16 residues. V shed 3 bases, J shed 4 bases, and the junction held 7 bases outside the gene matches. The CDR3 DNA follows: TGTGCCAGCAGTTTGGGACCAGCGGGGGCCACCGGGGAGCTGTTTTTT. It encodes CASSLGPAGATGELFF. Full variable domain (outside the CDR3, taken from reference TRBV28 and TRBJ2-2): DVKVTQSSRYLVKRTGEKVFLECVQDMDHENMFWYRQDPGLGLRLIYFSYDVKMKEKGDIPEGYSVSREKKERFSLILESASTNQTSMYLCASSLGPAGATGELFFGEGSRLTVL.

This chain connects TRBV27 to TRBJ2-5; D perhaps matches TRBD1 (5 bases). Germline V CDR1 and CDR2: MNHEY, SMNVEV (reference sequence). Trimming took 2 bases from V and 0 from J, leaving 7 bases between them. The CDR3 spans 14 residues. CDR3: CASSLLGDQETQYF. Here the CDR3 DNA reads TGTGCCAGCAGTTTACTAGGGGACCAAGAGACCCAGTACTTC.

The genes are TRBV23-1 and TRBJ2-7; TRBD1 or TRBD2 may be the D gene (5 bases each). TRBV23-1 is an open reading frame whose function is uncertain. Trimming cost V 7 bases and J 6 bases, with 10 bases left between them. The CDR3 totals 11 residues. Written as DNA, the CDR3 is TGCGCCAGCACAGGGACGTTCGAGCAGTACTTC. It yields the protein CASTGTFEQYF.

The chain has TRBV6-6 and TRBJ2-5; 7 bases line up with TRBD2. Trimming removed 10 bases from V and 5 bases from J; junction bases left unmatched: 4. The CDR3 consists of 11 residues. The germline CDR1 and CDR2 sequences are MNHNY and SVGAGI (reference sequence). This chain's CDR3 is CATRLAETQYF. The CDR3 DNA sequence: TGTGCCACACGACTAGCCGAGACCCAGTACTTC.

CDR3 in amino acids: CASGFSRDAISYEQYF. The CDR3 DNA is TGTGCTAGTGGTTTTTCCCGGGACGCCATCTCCTACGAGCAGTACTTC. J is TRBJ2-7 and V is TRBV12-5; the D call may be TRBD1 or TRBD2 (5 bases each). This CDR3 is built from 16 residues. Germline V gene sequence: CDR1 LGHNT, CDR2 FRNRAP. Trimming pared 3 bases from V and 0 bases from J, leaving 15 bases between. Full variable domain (remainder filled in from reference TRBV12-5 and TRBJ2-7): DARVTQTPRHKVTEMGQEVTMRCQPILGHNTVFWYRQTMMQGLELLAYFRNRAPLDDSGMPKDRFSAEMPDATLATLKIQPSEPRDSAVYFCASGFSRDAISYEQYFGPGTRLTVT.

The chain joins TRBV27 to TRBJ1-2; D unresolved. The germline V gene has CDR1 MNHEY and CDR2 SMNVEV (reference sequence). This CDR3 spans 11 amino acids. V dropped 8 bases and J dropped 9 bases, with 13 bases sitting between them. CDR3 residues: CASGSPVSYTF. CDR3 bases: TGTGCCAGCGGTTCACCCGTGAGCTACACCTTC.

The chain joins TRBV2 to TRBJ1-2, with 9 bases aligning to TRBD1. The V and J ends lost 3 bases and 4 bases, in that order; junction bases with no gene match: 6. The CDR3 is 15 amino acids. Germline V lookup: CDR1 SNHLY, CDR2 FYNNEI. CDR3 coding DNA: TGTGCCAGCAGTGACATACAGGGGGCTGGCTATGGCTACACCTTC. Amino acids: CASSDIQGAGYGYTF.

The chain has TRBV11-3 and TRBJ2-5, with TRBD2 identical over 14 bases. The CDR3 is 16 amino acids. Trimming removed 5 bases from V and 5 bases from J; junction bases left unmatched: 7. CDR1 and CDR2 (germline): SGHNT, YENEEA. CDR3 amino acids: CASSARLAGGRETQYF. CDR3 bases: TGTGCCAGCAGCGCGAGACTAGCGGGGGGGCGGGAGACCCAGTACTTC.

In nucleotides, the CDR3 is TGTGCCAGCAGTGAAGAGGGAATGGGTCAGCCCCAGCATTTT. Translating gives CASSEEGMGQPQHF. The rearrangement links TRBV2 to TRBJ1-5, with no clear D. From germline, CDR1 is SNHLY and CDR2 FYNNEI. V lost 1 base and J lost 6, with 10 bases in between. This CDR3 contains 14 residues.

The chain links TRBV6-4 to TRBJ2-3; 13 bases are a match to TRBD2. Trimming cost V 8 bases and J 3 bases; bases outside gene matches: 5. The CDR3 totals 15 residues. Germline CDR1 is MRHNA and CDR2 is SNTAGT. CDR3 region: CASAELAGGTDTQYF. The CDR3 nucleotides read TGTGCCAGCGCCGAACTAGCGGGGGGGACAGATACGCAGTATTTT.

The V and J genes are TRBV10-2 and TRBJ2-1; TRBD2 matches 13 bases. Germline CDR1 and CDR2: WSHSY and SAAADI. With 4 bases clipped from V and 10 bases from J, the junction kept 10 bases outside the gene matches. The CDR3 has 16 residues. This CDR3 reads CASSAITSGGAREQFF. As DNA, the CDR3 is TGCGCCAGCAGTGCGATCACTAGCGGGGGGGCCCGGGAGCAGTTCTTC.

The CDR3 DNA reads TGTGCCAGCATGGGGACAGCCGATTCGCGTGAGCAGTTCTTC. Translating gives CASMGTADSREQFF. V is TRBV27 and J is TRBJ2-1; 7 bases fit TRBD1. Per the germline V gene, CDR1 is MNHEY and CDR2 is SMNVEV (reference sequence). V gave up 7 bases and J gave up 9 bases; unmatched junction bases: 12. The CDR3 is 14 residues long.

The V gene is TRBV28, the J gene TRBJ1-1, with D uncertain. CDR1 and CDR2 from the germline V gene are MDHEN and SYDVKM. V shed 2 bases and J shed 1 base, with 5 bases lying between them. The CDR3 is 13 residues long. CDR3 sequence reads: CASSLPGNTEAFF. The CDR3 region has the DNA TGTGCCAGCAGTTTACCAGGGAACACTGAAGCTTTCTTT. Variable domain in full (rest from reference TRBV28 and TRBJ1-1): DVKVTQSSRYLVKRTGEKVFLECVQDMDHENMFWYRQDPGLGLRLIYFSYDVKMKEKGDIPEGYSVSREKKERFSLILESASTNQTSMYLCASSLPGNTEAFFGQGTRLTVV.

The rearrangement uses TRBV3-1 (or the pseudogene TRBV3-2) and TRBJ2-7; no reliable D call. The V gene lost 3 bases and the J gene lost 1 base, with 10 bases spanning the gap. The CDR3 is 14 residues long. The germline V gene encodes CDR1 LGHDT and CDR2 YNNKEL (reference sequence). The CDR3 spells CASSHTGASYEQYF. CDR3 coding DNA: TGTGCCAGCAGCCATACCGGCGCTTCCTACGAGCAGTACTTC.

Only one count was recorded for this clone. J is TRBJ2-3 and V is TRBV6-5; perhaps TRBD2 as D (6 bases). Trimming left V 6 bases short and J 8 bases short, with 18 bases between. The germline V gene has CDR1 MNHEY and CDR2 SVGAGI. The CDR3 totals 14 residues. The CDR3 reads CASSRDRLGGTQYF. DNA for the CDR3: TGTGCCAGCAGCCGGGACCGACTAGGCGGTACGCAGTATTTT.

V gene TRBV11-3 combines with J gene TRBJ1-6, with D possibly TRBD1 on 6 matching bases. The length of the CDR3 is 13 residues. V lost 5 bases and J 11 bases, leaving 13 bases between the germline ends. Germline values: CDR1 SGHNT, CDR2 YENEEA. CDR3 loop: CASSQDSTAPLHF. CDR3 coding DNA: TGTGCCAGCAGCCAGGACAGCACCGCACCCCTCCACTTT.

The CDR3 is CAWRETGGAGYTF. CDR3 nucleotides: TGTGCCTGGAGGGAGACAGGCGGGGCTGGCTACACCTTC. This chain uses TRBV30 with TRBJ1-2; D perhaps matches TRBD1 (6 bases). V lost 3 bases and J lost 7, with 15 bases in between. This CDR3 comprises 13 residues. Germline lookup yields CDR1 GTSNPN and CDR2 SVGIG (reference sequence).

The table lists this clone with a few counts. The CDR3 loop is CASSYQAWDYEQYF. For the CDR3, the DNA is TGTGCCAGCAGCTACCAAGCTTGGGACTACGAGCAGTACTTC. The chain uses TRBV6-5 and TRBJ2-7; D call uncertain. The CDR3 runs 14 residues. V gave up 6 bases and J gave up 3 bases, with 15 bases separating them. Germline loops: CDR1 MNHEY, CDR2 SVGAGI.

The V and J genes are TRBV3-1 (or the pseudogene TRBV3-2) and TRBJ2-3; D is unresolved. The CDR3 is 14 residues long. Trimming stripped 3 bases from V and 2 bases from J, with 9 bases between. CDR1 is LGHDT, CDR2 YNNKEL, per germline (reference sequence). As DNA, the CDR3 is TGTGCCAGCAGCCAGAGCCGGGTCACAGATACGCAGTATTTT. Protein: CASSQSRVTDTQYF.

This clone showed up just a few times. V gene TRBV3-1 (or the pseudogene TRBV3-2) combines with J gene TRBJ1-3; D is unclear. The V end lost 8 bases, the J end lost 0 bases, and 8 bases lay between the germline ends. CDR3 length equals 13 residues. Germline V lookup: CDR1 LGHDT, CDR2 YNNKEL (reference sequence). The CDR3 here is CASGQSSGNTIYF. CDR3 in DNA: TGTGCCAGCGGGCAGAGCTCTGGAAACACCATATATTTT.

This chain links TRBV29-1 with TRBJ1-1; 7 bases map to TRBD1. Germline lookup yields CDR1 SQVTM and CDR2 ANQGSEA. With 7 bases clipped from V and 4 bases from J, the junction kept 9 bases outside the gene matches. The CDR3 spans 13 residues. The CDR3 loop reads CSGLGQVVTEAFF. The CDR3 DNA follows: TGCAGCGGCCTAGGACAGGTTGTCACTGAAGCTTTCTTT.

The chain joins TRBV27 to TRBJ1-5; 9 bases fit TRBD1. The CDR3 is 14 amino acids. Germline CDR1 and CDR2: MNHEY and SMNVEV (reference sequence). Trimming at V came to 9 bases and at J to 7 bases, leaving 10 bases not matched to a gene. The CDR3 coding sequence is TGTGCCAGGCTATACAGGGGGCGCCGGCAGCCCCAGCATTTT. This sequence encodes CARLYRGRRQPQHF.